This TCR beta chain is drawn from a study of post-analysis software for immune sequencing data. Study-level points and caveats: When patients were compared with controls, a handful of TRBV segments were more frequent, TRBV5-6, TRBV5-1 and TRBV20-1 among them.

The CDR3 totals 13 residues. Germline V gene sequence: CDR1 KGHDR, CDR2 SFDVKD. Trimming at V came to 7 bases and at J to 8 bases, leaving 5 bases not matched to a gene. Built from TCR beta cDNA, the libraries had unique molecular identifiers in them. TCRdb ran MiXCR on the PCR reads and lists one entry per CDR3 protein. The table has hundreds of thousands of distinct CDR3 sequences, around 40% seen once. This clonotype was counted only a few times. The antigen is not known. This chain uses TRBV24-1 with TRBJ2-1, with 9 bases aligning to TRBD1. The source material was blood. The TCR comes from a girl aged 5-17 years with multiple sclerosis. The CDR3 is CATRQGARDEQFF. CDR3 nucleotides: TGTGCCACCAGACAGGGGGCTAGGGATGAGCAGTTCTTC.